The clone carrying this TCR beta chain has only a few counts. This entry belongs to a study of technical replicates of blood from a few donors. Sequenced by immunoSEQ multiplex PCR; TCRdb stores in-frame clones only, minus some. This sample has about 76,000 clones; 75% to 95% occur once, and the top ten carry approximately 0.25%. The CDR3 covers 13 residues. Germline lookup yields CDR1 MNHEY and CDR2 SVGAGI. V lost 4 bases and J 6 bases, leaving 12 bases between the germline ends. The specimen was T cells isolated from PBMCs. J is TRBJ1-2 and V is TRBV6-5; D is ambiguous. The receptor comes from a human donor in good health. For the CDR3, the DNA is TGTGCCAGCAGTTCCCTAGGTTGGCATGGCTACACCTTC. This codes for CASSSLGWHGYTF.